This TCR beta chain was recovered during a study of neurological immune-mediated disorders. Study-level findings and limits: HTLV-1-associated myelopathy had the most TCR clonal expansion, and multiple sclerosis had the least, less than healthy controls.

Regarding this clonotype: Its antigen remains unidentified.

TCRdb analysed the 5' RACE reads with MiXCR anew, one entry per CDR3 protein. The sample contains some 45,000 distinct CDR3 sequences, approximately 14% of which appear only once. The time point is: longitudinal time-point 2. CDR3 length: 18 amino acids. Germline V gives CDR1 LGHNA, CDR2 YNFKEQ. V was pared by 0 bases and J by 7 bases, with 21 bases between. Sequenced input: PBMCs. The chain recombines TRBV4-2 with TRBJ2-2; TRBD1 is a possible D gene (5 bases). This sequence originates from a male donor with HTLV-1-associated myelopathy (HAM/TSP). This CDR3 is CASSQDVRAGRGGGELFF. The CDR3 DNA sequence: TGTGCCAGCAGCCAAGATGTCAGGGCAGGGCGAGGTGGCGGGGAGCTGTTTTTT.